The TCR beta chain under discussion was sequenced for a study of cytomegalovirus exposure and HLA in healthy donors. Study-level points and caveats: It was shown in a later analysis that HLA-associated TCR beta chains were more clonally expanded than other, equally common chains. Accurate HLA-A and HLA-B prediction from TCR beta sequences was reported for most subjects.

Primers: 60 Vbeta forward and 13 Jbeta reverse. Generated by immunoSEQ multiplex PCR, the TCRdb table keeps only in-frame clones and is missing some. The sample includes around 150,000 clones, 65% to 80% of them seen just once. About this clone itself: Its antigen is unknown.

Germline loops: CDR1 SGHAT, CDR2 FQDESV (reference sequence). The CDR3 covers 18 residues. V lost 5 bases to trimming and J lost 2 bases; unmatched junction nucleotides: 13. Material: PBMCs. This sequence originates from a man younger than 30 in good health and CMV-seropositive. The gene calls are TRBV11-1 and TRBJ2-5; TRBD1 aligns across 11 bases. CDR3 nucleotides: TGTGCCAGCAGCCAGGGACAGGGGGAAATGTGGTCTCAAGAGACCCAGTACTTC. Translation: CASSQGQGEMWSQETQYF. The complete variable domain, with remaining parts taken from reference TRBV11-1 and TRBJ2-5, reads EAEVAQSPRYKITEKSQAVAFWCDPISGHATLYWYRQILGQGPELLVQFQDESVVDDSQLPKDRFSAERLKGVDSTLKIQPAELGDSAMYLCASSQGQGEMWSQETQYFGPGTRLLVL.